What follows are 8 T cell receptor beta chains derived from one specimen sequenced in a study of blood T cell repertoires in COVID-19. Sequencing was performed with immunoSEQ multiplex PCR; in TCRdb, only in-frame clones are kept and a portion is missing. The sample carries about 210,000 clones, around 82% recorded once. Sequencing was carried out using peripheral blood. The receptors shown here come from a middle-aged woman with acute or convalescent COVID-19.

This clone came up once. CDR3 bases: TGCGCCAGCAGCCTTGGACTAGCCAAAAACATTCAGTACTTC. Its translation: CASSLGLAKNIQYF. The rearrangement joins TRBV4-3 to TRBJ2-4; D may be TRBD2 (5 bases). This CDR3 is 14 amino acids long. Looked up from germline, CDR1 is LGHNA and CDR2 is YSLEER. Trimming shortened V by 4 bases and J by 0 bases, and 7 bases separated the two germline ends.

A note on this clone: This sample also contains other DNA sequences that code for the same CDR3. The chain has TRBV19 and TRBJ2-2, with 7 bases lining up with TRBD1. The V and J ends lost 0 bases and 5 bases, in that order; junction bases with no gene match: 3. Germline V gene data show CDR1 as LNHDA and CDR2 as SQIVND (reference sequence). The CDR3 runs 15 residues. The CDR3 is CASSIERGRTGELFF. CDR3 nucleotides: TGTGCCAGTAGTATAGAAAGGGGGCGTACCGGGGAGCTGTTTTTT.

This clone was observed a single time. V usage is TRBV5-1 and J usage is TRBJ2-1; 11 bases agree with TRBD2. J was trimmed by 4 bases and V by 3 bases; bases with no gene match: 6. CDR3 length: 16 amino acids. CDR1 and CDR2 from the germline V gene are SGHRS and YFSETQ. CDR3 amino acids: CASSSTSGVRYNEQFF. CDR3 DNA sequence: TGCGCCAGCAGCTCGACTAGCGGGGTCCGATACAATGAGCAGTTCTTC.

V gene TRBV2 combines with J gene TRBJ1-1; the D is unclear. The V gene's germline CDR1 is SNHLY and CDR2 FYNNEI. The CDR3 covers 13 residues. V gave up 6 bases and J gave up 4 bases, with 12 bases separating them. Here the CDR3 DNA reads TGTGCCAGCAGCCTAACCCCGGGCACTGAAGCTTTCTTT. Protein product: CASSLTPGTEAFF. Full variable domain (rest looked up from reference TRBV2 and TRBJ1-1): EPEVTQTPSHQVTQMGQEVILRCVPISNHLYFYWYRQILGQKVEFLVSFYNNEISEKSEIFDDQFSVERPDGSNFTLKIRSTKLEDSAMYFCASSLTPGTEAFFGQGTRLTVV.

This clone has only a few counts. CDR3 protein: CASSLFPGANQPQHF. DNA for the CDR3: TGTGCCAGCAGCTTATTTCCAGGGGCAAATCAGCCCCAGCATTTT. The chain joins TRBV7-8 to TRBJ1-5; D may be TRBD1 (6 bases). V lost 2 bases and J lost 4, with 12 bases in between. The CDR3 sequence is 15 residues long. Per the germline V gene, CDR1 is SGHVS and CDR2 is FQNEAQ.

V gene TRBV29-1 combines with J gene TRBJ1-1; possibly TRBD1 for D (5 bases). V dropped 6 bases and J dropped 2 bases, with 13 bases sitting between them. Germline CDR1 SQVTM, CDR2 ANQGSEA. CDR3 size: 13 residues. The CDR3 region has the DNA TGCAGCGTCCGGACGGGGGAAAACACTGAAGCTTTCTTT. This encodes CSVRTGENTEAFF.

The chain combines TRBV19 with TRBJ1-6; D gene ambiguous. The CDR3 has 15 residues. The V gene lost 6 bases and the J gene lost 2 bases, with 11 bases spanning the gap. Germline V gives CDR1 LNHDA, CDR2 SQIVND (reference sequence). The CDR3, as DNA: TGTGCCAGTAGGGCCCCGGGAACCTATAATTCACCCCTCCACTTT. Residues: CASRAPGTYNSPLHF.

This clone was detected only a few times. The chain joins TRBV4-3 to TRBJ2-3, with 12 nucleotides matching TRBD2. V lost 4 bases and J lost 6; bases outside the gene matches: 2. Germline loops: CDR1 LGHNA, CDR2 YSLEER. The CDR3 is 14 residues long. The CDR3 region is CASSRTSGTDTQYF. The CDR3, as DNA: TGCGCCAGCAGCCGGACTAGCGGGACCGATACGCAGTATTTT.